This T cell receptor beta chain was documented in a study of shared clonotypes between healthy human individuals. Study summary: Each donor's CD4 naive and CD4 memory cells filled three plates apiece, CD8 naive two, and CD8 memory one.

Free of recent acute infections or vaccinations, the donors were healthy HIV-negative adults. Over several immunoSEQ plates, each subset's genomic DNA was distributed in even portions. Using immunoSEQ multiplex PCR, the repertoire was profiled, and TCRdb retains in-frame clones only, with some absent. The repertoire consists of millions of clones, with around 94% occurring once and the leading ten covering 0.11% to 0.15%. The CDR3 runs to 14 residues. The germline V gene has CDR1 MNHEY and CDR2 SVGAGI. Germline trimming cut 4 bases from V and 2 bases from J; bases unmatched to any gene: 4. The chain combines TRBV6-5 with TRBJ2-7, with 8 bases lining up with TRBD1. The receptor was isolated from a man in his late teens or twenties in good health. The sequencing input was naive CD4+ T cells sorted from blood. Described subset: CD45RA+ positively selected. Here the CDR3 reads CASSSQQGAYEQYF. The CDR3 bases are TGTGCCAGCAGTTCGCAACAGGGGGCCTACGAGCAGTACTTC.